What follows are 27 T cell receptor beta chains derived from one specimen sequenced in a study of T cell responses to AZD1222 COVID-19 vaccine. The table came from immunoSEQ multiplex PCR; TCRdb's copy has only in-frame clones and leaves some out. The sample contains under 150,000 clones, 92% of which appear only once. Sample: peripheral blood, taken 28 days after the second AZD1222 dose. The receptors here all came from an adult who received the AZD1222 COVID-19 vaccine.

The rearrangement links TRBV6-2 or TRBV6-3 to TRBJ1-1; possibly TRBD1 for D (5 bases). CDR3 length: 13 amino acids. Per the germline V gene, CDR1 is MNHEY and CDR2 is SVGEGT. The V end was cut by 6 bases, the J end by 3 bases, with 11 bases between. The CDR3 DNA is TGTGCCAGCAGCTCCAGGGCTTACACTGAAGCTTTCTTT. Translation: CASSSRAYTEAFF.

The V and J genes are TRBV4-3 and TRBJ1-5, with D uncertain. Trimming pared 0 bases from V and 4 bases from J, leaving 10 bases between. The CDR3 contains 15 residues. In germline, CDR1 is LGHNA, CDR2 YSLEER. CDR3 bases: TGCGCCAGCAGCCAAGACAGGATGGGAAATCAGCCCCAGCATTTT. Translated: CASSQDRMGNQPQHF.

The rearrangement links TRBV6-5 to TRBJ1-5, with D hard to call. The germline V gene encodes CDR1 MNHEY and CDR2 SVGAGI. The length of the CDR3 is 14 residues. Deletions cut 4 bases from V and 1 base from J, with 8 bases between. The CDR3 DNA reads TGTGCCAGCAGTTCAGCGGGGAGCAATCAGCCCCAGCATTTT. This codes for CASSSAGSNQPQHF.

The chain carries TRBV18 and TRBJ1-5; D is uncertain. The V and J ends lost 3 bases and 3 bases respectively, with 12 bases between them. The CDR3 sequence is 15 residues long. Germline V CDR1 and CDR2: KGHSH, LQKENI. The CDR3 loop is CASSPQRVDNQPQHF. CDR3 nucleotides: TGTGCCAGCTCACCGCAGAGGGTTGACAATCAGCCCCAGCATTTT.

The V gene is TRBV7-9, the J gene TRBJ1-1, with a tentative D call TRBD1 (6 bases). Germline CDR1 is SEHNR and CDR2 is FQNEAQ (reference sequence). The CDR3 loop spans 14 amino acids. V gave up 5 bases and J gave up 4 bases, with 14 bases separating them. The CDR3: CASSLLTQGTEAFF. The CDR3, as DNA: TGTGCCAGCAGCCTATTAACACAGGGCACTGAAGCTTTCTTT.

The chain links TRBV5-6 to TRBJ1-2; TRBD1 matches 9 bases. The ends lost 4 bases at V and 9 bases at J; junction bases unmatched: 7. CDR3 size: 13 residues. In germline, CDR1 is SGHDT, CDR2 YYEEEE. The CDR3 loop is CASSKTGGQSYTF. CDR3 bases: TGTGCCAGCAGCAAGACAGGGGGGCAGAGCTACACCTTC.

This clone was counted once. The CDR3 region is CASSQRVLFGYTF. CDR3 DNA: TGTGCCAGCTCTCAACGGGTCCTCTTTGGCTACACCTTC. The gene calls are TRBV28 and TRBJ1-2; no reliable D call. The germline V gene encodes CDR1 MDHEN and CDR2 SYDVKM. With 8 bases removed from V and 7 bases from J, the gap between germline ends came to 17 bases. The CDR3 totals 13 residues.

The chain couples TRBV20-1 to TRBJ2-1; D uncertain. V dropped 3 bases and J dropped 2 bases, with 14 bases sitting between them. Germline values: CDR1 DFQATT, CDR2 SNEGSKA (reference sequence). This CDR3 is 15 amino acids long. CDR3 in DNA: TGCAGTGCTAGTATTAGCCAAAGCGCCTACAATGAGCAGTTCTTC. It is translated as CSASISQSAYNEQFF.

V gene TRBV5-1 combines with J gene TRBJ2-1, with D perhaps being TRBD1 or TRBD2 (5 bases each). Trimming pared 4 bases from V and 6 bases from J, leaving 11 bases between. The CDR3 loop spans 13 amino acids. Germline-derived CDR1 and CDR2 are SGHRS and YFSETQ. DNA for the CDR3: TGCGCCAGCAGCCCTGGGACCTCCAATGAGCAGTTCTTC. It is translated as CASSPGTSNEQFF.

This chain uses TRBV28 with TRBJ2-6; 7 bases fit TRBD2. With 5 bases clipped from V and 0 bases from J, the junction kept 7 bases outside the gene matches. Germline V gives CDR1 MDHEN, CDR2 SYDVKM. The CDR3 runs 17 residues. For the CDR3, the DNA is TGTGCCAGCAGTGAGGGAGGGAGCGCCTCTGGGGCCAACGTCCTGACTTTC. Translated: CASSEGGSASGANVLTF.

The chain couples TRBV29-1 to TRBJ1-1; a possible D gene is TRBD1 (6 bases). Germline loops: CDR1 SQVTM, CDR2 ANQGSEA. Trimming removed 7 bases at V and 4 bases at J, with 10 bases between. The CDR3 is 11 amino acids. CDR3 region: CSDWGPTEAFF. The CDR3 DNA is TGCAGCGACTGGGGGCCCACTGAAGCTTTCTTT. Variable domain in full (rest from reference TRBV29-1 and TRBJ1-1): SAVISQKPSRDICQRGTSLTIQCQVDSQVTMMFWYRQQPGQSLTLIATANQGSEATYESGFVIDKFPISRPNLTFSTLTVSNMSPEDSSIYLCSDWGPTEAFFGQGTRLTVV.

The gene calls are TRBV4-3 and TRBJ1-4; D unclear. Trimming removed 0 bases at V and 5 bases at J, with 22 bases between. In germline, CDR1 is LGHNA, CDR2 YSLEER. This CDR3 is 19 amino acids long. The CDR3 reads CASSQEVYIKGGRNEKLFF. CDR3 DNA sequence: TGCGCCAGCAGCCAAGAAGTTTATATTAAGGGCGGGAGGAATGAAAAACTGTTTTTT.

The rearrangement links TRBV19 to TRBJ1-1; D call uncertain. The CDR3 covers 14 residues. Per germline, CDR1 LNHDA and CDR2 SQIVND (reference sequence). The ends were cut back, 3 bases at V and 4 bases at J, with 12 bases in the middle. This CDR3 reads CASSMEGWGTEAFF. The CDR3 DNA reads TGTGCCAGTAGTATGGAGGGATGGGGCACTGAAGCTTTCTTT.

This clone showed up just a few times. The J gene is TRBJ2-7, the V gene TRBV19, with 7 bases fitting TRBD1. The ends lost 8 bases at V and 0 bases at J; junction bases unmatched: 10. CDR3 length: 15 amino acids. CDR1 is LNHDA and CDR2 is SQIVND in the germline V gene (reference sequence). CDR3 in DNA: TGTGCCAGTGGGCCCGGGACAGTGTTCTCCTACGAGCAGTACTTC. This codes for CASGPGTVFSYEQYF.

As DNA, the CDR3 is TGTGCTAGTGGCAAAGGGGGCTGGGCAGATACGCAGTATTTT. Residues: CASGKGGWADTQYF. The V gene is TRBV12-5, the J gene TRBJ2-3; 7 bases are shared with TRBD1. The germline gives CDR1 LGHNT, CDR2 FRNRAP. V was pared by 6 bases and J by 4 bases, with 7 bases of the junction left unmatched. The length of the CDR3 is 14 residues.

J is TRBJ1-5 and V is TRBV4-1; D ambiguous. Germline V gene lookup returns CDR1 MGHRA and CDR2 YSYEKL. V was pared by 3 bases and J by 7 bases, with 13 bases between. The CDR3 consists of 14 residues. CDR3 bases: TGCGCCAGCAGCCACAATTCTCAAGGGCAGCCCCAGCATTTT. This sequence encodes CASSHNSQGQPQHF.

The chain couples TRBV10-2 to TRBJ1-5; no clear D. Deletions cut 8 bases from V and 0 bases from J, with 11 bases between. CDR3 length: 14 amino acids. Germline loops: CDR1 WSHSY, CDR2 SAAADI. In nucleotides, the CDR3 is TGCGCCAGCGGTATGGGATATAGCAATCAGCCCCAGCATTTT. Translating gives CASGMGYSNQPQHF.

Written as DNA, the CDR3 is TGTGCCAGCTTTAGGAAACACACTGAAGCTTTCTTT. As protein: CASFRKHTEAFF. The chain uses TRBV5-6 and TRBJ1-1; D not certain. The V end was cut by 7 bases, the J end by 3 bases, with 10 bases between. CDR1 and CDR2 (germline): SGHDT, YYEEEE. This CDR3 is 12 amino acids long.

This clone showed up just a few times. This rearrangement joins TRBV5-1 to TRBJ1-6; D remains unclear. This CDR3 spans 17 amino acids. V was cut by 2 bases and J by 0 bases, with 12 bases left in between. Germline CDR1 SGHRS, CDR2 YFSETQ. This CDR3 reads CASSFSSRNSYNSPLHF. CDR3 DNA: TGCGCCAGCAGCTTTTCGAGCAGGAACTCCTATAATTCACCCCTCCACTTT.

J is TRBJ2-1 and V is TRBV5-8, with 14 nucleotides matching TRBD2. Germline assignment: CDR1 SGHTS and CDR2 YDEGEE. The V and J ends lost 4 bases and 5 bases, in that order; junction bases with no gene match: 11. There are 18 residues in the CDR3. CDR3 amino acids: CASSPGTSGGLVNNEQFF. Here the CDR3 DNA reads TGTGCCAGCAGCCCCGGGACTAGCGGGGGATTGGTCAACAATGAGCAGTTCTTC.

This clone appeared a few times. V gene TRBV11-2 combines with J gene TRBJ1-1, with unresolved D. Germline CDR1 is SGHAT and CDR2 is FQNNGV. Trimming removed 6 bases at V and 4 bases at J, with 12 bases between. The CDR3 is 13 amino acids. The CDR3 DNA reads as TGTGCCAGCAGTTTTAAAGATGGCACTGAAGCTTTCTTT. This sequence encodes CASSFKDGTEAFF.

This chain uses TRBV30 with TRBJ1-6, with D possibly TRBD1 on 6 matching bases. Per germline, CDR1 GTSNPN and CDR2 SVGIG (reference sequence). The CDR3 covers 15 residues. V gave up 0 bases and J gave up 9 bases, with 15 bases separating them. The CDR3 sequence is CAWSVKGGLGSPLHF. The CDR3 DNA sequence: TGTGCCTGGAGTGTAAAGGGGGGATTAGGTTCACCCCTCCACTTT.

The chain joins TRBV20-1 to TRBJ1-2, with no clear D. Per the germline V gene, CDR1 is DFQATT and CDR2 is SNEGSKA (reference sequence). The CDR3 has 9 amino acids. The V and J ends lost 5 bases and 14 bases respectively, with 12 bases between them. The chain's CDR3 is CSAPIHPTF. The CDR3 DNA follows: TGCAGTGCTCCGATCCACCCAACCTTC.

The chain has TRBV27 and TRBJ1-3; D is unresolved. Germline-derived CDR1 and CDR2 are MNHEY and SMNVEV (reference sequence). Trimming pared 2 bases from V and 2 bases from J, leaving 13 bases between. The CDR3 spans 16 residues. CDR3 in amino acids: CASSLRATATGNTIYF. The CDR3 DNA sequence: TGTGCCAGCAGTTTACGCGCTACAGCCACTGGAAACACCATATATTTT.

The J gene is TRBJ2-3, the V gene TRBV3-1 (or the pseudogene TRBV3-2); no definite D call. The CDR3 is 13 amino acids. Per germline, CDR1 LGHDT and CDR2 YNNKEL (reference sequence). The V end was cut by 0 bases, the J end by 1 base, with 2 bases between. DNA of the CDR3: TGTGCCAGCAGCCAAGAACGCACAGATACGCAGTATTTT. Its protein product is CASSQERTDTQYF.

The gene calls are TRBV28 and TRBJ1-4; D unresolved. Germline CDR1 MDHEN, CDR2 SYDVKM. CDR3 length: 14 residues. The V gene lost 4 bases and the J gene lost 3 bases, with 9 bases spanning the gap. Here the CDR3 reads CASSSRVSNEKLFF. CDR3 nucleotides: TGTGCCAGCAGTTCAAGGGTTTCTAATGAAAAACTGTTTTTT. Using reference TRBV28 and TRBJ1-4 for the parts outside the CDR3, the full variable domain is DVKVTQSSRYLVKRTGEKVFLECVQDMDHENMFWYRQDPGLGLRLIYFSYDVKMKEKGDIPEGYSVSREKKERFSLILESASTNQTSMYLCASSSRVSNEKLFFGSGTQLSVL.

The gene calls are TRBV12-3 or TRBV12-4 and TRBJ1-2; possible D gene TRBD1, 5 bases. With 6 bases removed from V and 12 bases from J, the gap between germline ends came to 20 bases. This CDR3 spans 13 amino acids. CDR3 DNA: TGTGCCAGCAGACTTAAGGGGAGTTGGCTTCACACCTTC. This translates into CASRLKGSWLHTF.